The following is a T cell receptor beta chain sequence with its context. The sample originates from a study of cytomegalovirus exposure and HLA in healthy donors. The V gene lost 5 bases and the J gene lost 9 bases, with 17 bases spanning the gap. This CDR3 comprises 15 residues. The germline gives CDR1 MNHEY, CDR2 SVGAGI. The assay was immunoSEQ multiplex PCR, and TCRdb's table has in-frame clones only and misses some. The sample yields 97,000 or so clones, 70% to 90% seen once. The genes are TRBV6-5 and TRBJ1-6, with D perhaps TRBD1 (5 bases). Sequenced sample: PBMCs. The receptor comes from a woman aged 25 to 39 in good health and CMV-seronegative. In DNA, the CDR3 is TGTGCCAGCAGTCCCTCTGGGGGAGGTACTTCACCCCTCCACTTT. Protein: CASSPSGGGTSPLHF.